Below are 19 T cell receptor beta chains sequenced from a single sample in a study of T cell changes during pregnancy in multiple sclerosis. The method was immunoSEQ multiplex PCR; TCRdb's version includes in-frame clones alone and lacks a portion of them. Among about 40,000 clones listed, approximately 88% were seen once. Sequencing used peripheral blood, obtained in the first trimester of pregnancy. These TCRs come from a female donor in good health, enrolled as a control in a pregnancy study.

This rearrangement joins TRBV7-9 to TRBJ1-1, with 9 positions matching TRBD1. The CDR3 is 12 amino acids. From germline, CDR1 is SEHNR and CDR2 FQNEAQ (reference sequence). Trimming at V came to 4 bases and at J to 8 bases, leaving 2 bases not matched to a gene. The CDR3: CASSSGQGEAFF. CDR3 DNA sequence: TGTGCCAGCAGCTCTGGACAGGGGGAAGCTTTCTTT.

The chain employs TRBV19 and TRBJ2-1, with 14 nucleotides matching TRBD2. The V and J ends lost 8 bases and 7 bases, in that order; junction bases with no gene match: 1. CDR1 and CDR2 from the germline V gene are LNHDA and SQIVND (reference sequence). The CDR3 covers 13 residues. CDR3 sequence reads: CASGTSGRNEQFF. Written as DNA, the CDR3 is TGTGCCAGTGGGACTAGCGGGAGAAATGAGCAGTTCTTC. Based on the CDR3 plus reference TRBV19 and TRBJ2-1, the full variable domain is DGGITQSPKYLFRKEGQNVTLSCEQNLNHDAMYWYRQDPGQGLRLIYYSQIVNDFQKGDIAEGYSVSREKKESFPLTVTSAQKNPTAFYLCASGTSGRNEQFFGPGTRLTVL.

This clone was recorded only once. CDR3 nucleotides: TGTGCCAGCAGCCCCCGACTAGCGGGAGGGGCAGATACGCAGTATTTT. It encodes CASSPRLAGGADTQYF. The V and J genes are TRBV9 and TRBJ2-3, with TRBD2 matching 14 bases. Per the germline V gene, CDR1 is SGDLS and CDR2 is YYNGEE. CDR3 length: 16 residues. V shed 4 bases, J shed 4 bases, and the junction held 5 bases outside the gene matches.

The chain links TRBV7-3 to TRBJ1-1, with D tentatively TRBD1 (5 bases). The CDR3 is made up of 13 amino acids. V dropped 5 bases and J dropped 6 bases, with 13 bases sitting between them. In germline, CDR1 is SGHTA, CDR2 FQGTGA. CDR3 residues: CASSIGGGAEAFF. In DNA form, the CDR3 reads TGTGCCAGCAGCATAGGAGGAGGGGCTGAAGCTTTCTTT.

The V gene is TRBV6-4, the J gene TRBJ2-1; TRBD2 agrees at 9 bases. The CDR3 covers 12 residues. CDR1 and CDR2 from the germline V gene are MRHNA and SNTAGT. The CDR3 sequence is CAAGGTHNEQFF. The CDR3 DNA reads as TGTGCTGCGGGGGGGACCCACAATGAGCAGTTCTTC.

The chain carries TRBV5-6 and TRBJ2-3; TRBD1 agrees at 9 bases. Germline-derived CDR1 and CDR2 are SGHDT and YYEEEE. V dropped 2 bases and J dropped 4; count of bases not matched to a gene: 8. This CDR3 region has 16 residues. CDR3 bases: TGTGCCAGCAGCTTACAGGGGGCGTGGGGTGCAGATACGCAGTATTTT. Translation: CASSLQGAWGADTQYF.

The chain's CDR3 is CAWASQNQPQHF. The CDR3 bases are TGTGCCTGGGCTTCACAAAATCAGCCCCAGCATTTT. V is TRBV30 and J is TRBJ1-5; D is unclear. The V gene lost 5 bases and the J gene lost 4 bases, with 9 bases spanning the gap. This CDR3 spans 12 amino acids. The germline V gene encodes CDR1 GTSNPN and CDR2 SVGIG (reference sequence).

J is TRBJ1-2 and V is TRBV4-3; 8 bases agree with TRBD1. Germline CDR1 LGHNA, CDR2 YSLEER. This CDR3 contains 15 residues. V shed 1 base, J shed 7 bases, and the junction held 8 bases outside the gene matches. The CDR3 coding sequence is TGCGCCAGCAGCCAAGGGTCGGACAGGGCGTTTGGCTACACCTTC. Translating gives CASSQGSDRAFGYTF.

The V and J genes are TRBV4-1 and TRBJ1-5; 8 nucleotides agree with TRBD1. The germline V gene encodes CDR1 MGHRA and CDR2 YSYEKL. V gave up 4 bases and J gave up 7 bases; unmatched junction bases: 9. The CDR3 is made up of 15 amino acids. The CDR3 DNA is TGCGCCAGCAGCCCCATAGGACAGGGTGGGCAGCCCCAGCATTTT. As protein: CASSPIGQGGQPQHF.

The chain is built from TRBV4-2 and TRBJ2-7, with TRBD1 matching over 9 bases. Germline V gene sequence: CDR1 LGHNA, CDR2 YNFKEQ. CDR3 length: 16 amino acids. J lost 2 bases, V lost 4 bases, and 9 bases had no gene match. The DNA of the CDR3 is TGTGCCAGCAGCCCTGAACCGGGACAGGGAACCTACGAGCAGTACTTC. Its translation: CASSPEPGQGTYEQYF.

This clone was seen only a few times. V usage is TRBV6-1 and J usage is TRBJ2-7; 8 nucleotides agree with TRBD1. Looked up from germline, CDR1 is MNHNS and CDR2 is SASEGT. Trimming removed 5 bases from V and 1 base from J; junction bases left unmatched: 7. The CDR3 is 15 residues long. CDR3 DNA: TGTGCCAGCAGTAGCGACAGGGGAAGGTCCTACGAGCAGTACTTC. Its translation is CASSSDRGRSYEQYF.

Worth noting for this clone: This same CDR3 is encoded by further DNA sequences in the sample. The chain has TRBV5-1 and TRBJ1-2; the match to TRBD1 covers 9 bases. J lost 6 bases, V lost 4 bases, and 10 bases had no gene match. There are 15 residues in the CDR3. CDR1 and CDR2 (germline): SGHRS, YFSETQ. In DNA, the CDR3 is TGCGCCAGCAGCGGTACGGGACAGGGAGTAGATGGCTACACCTTC. Amino acids: CASSGTGQGVDGYTF.

This chain uses TRBV4-2 with TRBJ2-3; 12 bases line up with TRBD1. V lost 3 bases, J lost 2 bases, and 6 bases stayed unmatched. This CDR3 comprises 17 residues. CDR1 and CDR2 from the germline V gene are LGHNA and YNFKEQ. The CDR3 reads CASSHEGQGANTDTQYF. The CDR3 region has the DNA TGTGCCAGCAGCCACGAGGGACAGGGGGCTAACACAGATACGCAGTATTTT.

The chain employs TRBV19 and TRBJ1-1; a weak D match, TRBD1 (6 bases). Germline-derived CDR1 and CDR2 are LNHDA and SQIVND (reference sequence). This CDR3 has 13 amino acids. The V and J ends lost 6 bases and 7 bases respectively, with 15 bases between them. The CDR3 DNA reads TGTGCCAGTAGCGAGGCAACAGGGCTTGAAGCTTTCTTT. This codes for CASSEATGLEAFF. Full variable domain (outside the CDR3, taken from reference TRBV19 and TRBJ1-1): DGGITQSPKYLFRKEGQNVTLSCEQNLNHDAMYWYRQDPGQGLRLIYYSQIVNDFQKGDIAEGYSVSREKKESFPLTVTSAQKNPTAFYLCASSEATGLEAFFGQGTRLTVV.

The chain is built from TRBV10-2 and TRBJ2-3; unclear D gene. Germline V gene data show CDR1 as WSHSY and CDR2 as SAAADI. Trimming removed 3 bases at V and 2 bases at J, with 9 bases between. The CDR3 is made up of 14 amino acids. CDR3 nucleotides: TGCGCCAGCAGTGATTCAAGAGCCACAGATACGCAGTATTTT. Translation gives CASSDSRATDTQYF.

The chain has TRBV10-3 and TRBJ2-2; 11 nucleotides match TRBD2. V was clipped by 6 bases and J by 4 bases; unmatched bases: 13. The length of the CDR3 is 18 residues. Germline V CDR1 and CDR2: ENHRY, SYGVKD. CDR3 nucleotides: TGTGCCATCAGCGGGGGCCTAGCGGGGGGCCCCGGCACCGGGGAGCTGTTTTTT. Translated: CAISGGLAGGPGTGELFF.

This chain connects TRBV5-6 to TRBJ1-2; no clear D gene. The CDR3 consists of 16 residues. The ends were cut back, 0 bases at V and 0 bases at J, with 12 bases in the middle. Per the germline V gene, CDR1 is SGHDT and CDR2 is YYEEEE. Here the CDR3 reads CASSLDRGPANYGYTF. The CDR3 DNA follows: TGTGCCAGCAGCTTGGATCGGGGTCCAGCTAACTATGGCTACACCTTC.

This chain links TRBV15 with TRBJ2-1; 15 nucleotides agree with TRBD2. Per the germline V gene, CDR1 is LNHNV and CDR2 is YYDKDF (reference sequence). V lost 6 bases and J lost 1; bases outside the gene matches: 7. This CDR3 is 18 amino acids long. The CDR3 DNA is TGTGCCACCAGGCCCGGACTAGCGGGGGGGTGGTCCTACAATGAGCAGTTCTTC. Residues: CATRPGLAGGWSYNEQFF. Full variable domain (missing parts from reference TRBV15 and TRBJ2-1): DAMVIQNPRYQVTQFGKPVTLSCSQTLNHNVMYWYQQKSSQAPKLLFHYYDKDFNNEADTPDNFQSRRPNTSFCFLDIRSPGLGDTAMYLCATRPGLAGGWSYNEQFFGPGTRLTVL.

This sequence joins TRBV4-3 and TRBJ1-2; 9 bases line up with TRBD1. The V gene's germline CDR1 is LGHNA and CDR2 YSLEER. Trimming removed 3 bases from V and 0 bases from J; junction bases left unmatched: 11. There are 18 residues in the CDR3. The CDR3, as DNA: TGCGCCAGCAGCCATCAAAGGGGACAGGGAGGACCTAACTATGGCTACACCTTC. This sequence encodes CASSHQRGQGGPNYGYTF.